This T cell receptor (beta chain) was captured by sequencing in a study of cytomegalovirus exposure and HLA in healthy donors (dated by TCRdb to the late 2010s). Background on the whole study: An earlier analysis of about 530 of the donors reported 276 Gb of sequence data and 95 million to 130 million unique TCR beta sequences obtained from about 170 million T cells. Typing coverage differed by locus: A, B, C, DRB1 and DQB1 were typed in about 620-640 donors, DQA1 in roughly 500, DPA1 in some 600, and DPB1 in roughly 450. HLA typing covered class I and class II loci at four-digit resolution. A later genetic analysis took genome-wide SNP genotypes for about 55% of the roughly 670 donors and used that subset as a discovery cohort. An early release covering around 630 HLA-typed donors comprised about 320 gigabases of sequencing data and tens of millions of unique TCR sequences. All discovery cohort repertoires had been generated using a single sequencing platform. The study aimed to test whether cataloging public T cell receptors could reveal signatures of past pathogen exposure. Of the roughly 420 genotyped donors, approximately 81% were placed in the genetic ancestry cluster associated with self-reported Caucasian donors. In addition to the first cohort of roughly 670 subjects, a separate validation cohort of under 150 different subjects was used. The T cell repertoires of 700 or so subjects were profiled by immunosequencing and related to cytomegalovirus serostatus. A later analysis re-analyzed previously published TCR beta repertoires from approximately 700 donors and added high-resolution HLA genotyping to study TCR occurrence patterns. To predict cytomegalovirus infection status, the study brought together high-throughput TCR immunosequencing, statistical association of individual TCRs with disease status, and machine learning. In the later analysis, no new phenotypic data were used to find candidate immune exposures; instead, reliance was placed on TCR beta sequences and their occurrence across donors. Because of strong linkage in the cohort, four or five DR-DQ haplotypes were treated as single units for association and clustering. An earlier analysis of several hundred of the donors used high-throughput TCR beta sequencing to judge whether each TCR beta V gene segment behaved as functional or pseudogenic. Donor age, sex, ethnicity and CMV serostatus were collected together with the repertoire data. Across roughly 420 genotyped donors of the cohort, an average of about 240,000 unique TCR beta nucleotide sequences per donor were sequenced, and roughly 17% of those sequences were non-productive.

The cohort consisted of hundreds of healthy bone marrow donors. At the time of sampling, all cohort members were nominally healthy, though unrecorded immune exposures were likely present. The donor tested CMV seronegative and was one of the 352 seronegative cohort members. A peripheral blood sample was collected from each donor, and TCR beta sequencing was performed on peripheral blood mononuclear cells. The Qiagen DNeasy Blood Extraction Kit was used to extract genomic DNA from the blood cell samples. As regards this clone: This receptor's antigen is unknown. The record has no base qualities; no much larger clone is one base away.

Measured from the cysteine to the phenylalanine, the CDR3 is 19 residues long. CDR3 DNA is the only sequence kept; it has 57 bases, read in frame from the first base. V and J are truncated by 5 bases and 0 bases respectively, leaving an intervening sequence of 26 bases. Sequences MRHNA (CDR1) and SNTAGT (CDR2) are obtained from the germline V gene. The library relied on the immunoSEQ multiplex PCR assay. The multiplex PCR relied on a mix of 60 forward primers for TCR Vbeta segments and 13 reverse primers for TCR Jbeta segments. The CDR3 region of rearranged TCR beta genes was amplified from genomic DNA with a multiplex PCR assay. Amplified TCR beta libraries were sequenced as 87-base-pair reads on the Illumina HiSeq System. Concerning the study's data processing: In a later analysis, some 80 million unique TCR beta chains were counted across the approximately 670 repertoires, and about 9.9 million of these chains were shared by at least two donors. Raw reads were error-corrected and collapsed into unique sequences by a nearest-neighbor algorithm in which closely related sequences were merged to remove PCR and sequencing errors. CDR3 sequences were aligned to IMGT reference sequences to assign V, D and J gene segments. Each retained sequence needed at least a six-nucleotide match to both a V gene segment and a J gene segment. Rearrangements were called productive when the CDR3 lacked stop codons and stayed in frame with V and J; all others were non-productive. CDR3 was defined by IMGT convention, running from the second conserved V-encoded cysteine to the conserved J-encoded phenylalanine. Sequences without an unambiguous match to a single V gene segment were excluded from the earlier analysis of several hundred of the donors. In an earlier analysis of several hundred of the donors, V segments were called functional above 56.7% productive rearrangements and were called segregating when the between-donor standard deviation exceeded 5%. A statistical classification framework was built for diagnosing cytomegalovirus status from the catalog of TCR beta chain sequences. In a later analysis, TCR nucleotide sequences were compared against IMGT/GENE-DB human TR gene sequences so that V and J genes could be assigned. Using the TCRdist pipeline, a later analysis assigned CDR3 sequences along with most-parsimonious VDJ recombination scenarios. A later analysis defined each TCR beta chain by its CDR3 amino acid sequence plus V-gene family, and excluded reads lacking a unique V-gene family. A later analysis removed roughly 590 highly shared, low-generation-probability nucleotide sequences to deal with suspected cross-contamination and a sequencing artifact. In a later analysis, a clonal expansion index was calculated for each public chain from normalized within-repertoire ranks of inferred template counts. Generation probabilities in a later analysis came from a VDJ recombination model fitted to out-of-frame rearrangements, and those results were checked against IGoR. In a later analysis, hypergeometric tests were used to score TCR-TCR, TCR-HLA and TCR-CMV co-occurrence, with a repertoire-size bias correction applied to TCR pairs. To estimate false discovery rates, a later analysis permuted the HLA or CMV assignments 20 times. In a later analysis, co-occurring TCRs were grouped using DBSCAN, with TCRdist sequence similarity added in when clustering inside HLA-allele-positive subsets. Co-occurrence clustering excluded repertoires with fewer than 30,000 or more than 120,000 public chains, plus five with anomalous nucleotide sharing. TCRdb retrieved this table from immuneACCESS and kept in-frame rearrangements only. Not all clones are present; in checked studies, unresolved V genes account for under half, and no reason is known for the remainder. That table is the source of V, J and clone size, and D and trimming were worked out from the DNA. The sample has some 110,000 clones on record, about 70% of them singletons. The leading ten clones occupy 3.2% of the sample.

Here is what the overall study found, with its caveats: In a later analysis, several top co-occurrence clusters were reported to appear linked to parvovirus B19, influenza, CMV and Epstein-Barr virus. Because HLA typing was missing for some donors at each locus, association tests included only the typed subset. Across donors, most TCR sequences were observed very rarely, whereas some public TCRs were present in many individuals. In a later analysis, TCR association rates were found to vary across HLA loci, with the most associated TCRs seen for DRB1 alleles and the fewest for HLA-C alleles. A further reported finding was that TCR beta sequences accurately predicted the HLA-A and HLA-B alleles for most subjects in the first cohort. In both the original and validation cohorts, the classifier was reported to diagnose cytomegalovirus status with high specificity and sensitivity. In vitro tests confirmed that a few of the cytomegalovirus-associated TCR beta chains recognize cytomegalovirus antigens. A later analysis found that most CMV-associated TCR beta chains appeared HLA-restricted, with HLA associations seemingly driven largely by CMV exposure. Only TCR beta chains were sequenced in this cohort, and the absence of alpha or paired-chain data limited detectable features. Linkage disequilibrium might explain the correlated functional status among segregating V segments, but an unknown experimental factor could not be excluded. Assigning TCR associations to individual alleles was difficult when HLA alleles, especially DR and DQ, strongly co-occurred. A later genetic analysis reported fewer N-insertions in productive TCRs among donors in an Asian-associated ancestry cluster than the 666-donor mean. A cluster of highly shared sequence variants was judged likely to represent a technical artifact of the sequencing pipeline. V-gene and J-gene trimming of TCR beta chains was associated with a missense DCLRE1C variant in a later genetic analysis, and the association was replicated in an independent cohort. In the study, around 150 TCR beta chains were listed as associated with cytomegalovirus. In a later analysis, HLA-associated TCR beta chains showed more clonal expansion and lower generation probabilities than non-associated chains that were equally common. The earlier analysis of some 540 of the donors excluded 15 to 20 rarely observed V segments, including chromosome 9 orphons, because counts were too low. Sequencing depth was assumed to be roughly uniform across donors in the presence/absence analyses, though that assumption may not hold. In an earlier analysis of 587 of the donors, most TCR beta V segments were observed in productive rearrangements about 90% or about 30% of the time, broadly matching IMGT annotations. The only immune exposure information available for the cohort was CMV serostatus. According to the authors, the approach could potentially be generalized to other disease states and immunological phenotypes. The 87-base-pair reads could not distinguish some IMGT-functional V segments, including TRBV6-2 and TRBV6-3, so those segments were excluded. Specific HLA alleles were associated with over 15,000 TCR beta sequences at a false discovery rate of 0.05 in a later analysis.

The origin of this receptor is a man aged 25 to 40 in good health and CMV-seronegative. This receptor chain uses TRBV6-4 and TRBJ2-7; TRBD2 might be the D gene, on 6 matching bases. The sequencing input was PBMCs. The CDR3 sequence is CASSRNDQGGQSPSYEQYF. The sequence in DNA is TGTGCCAGCAGTCGTAACGACCAGGGAGGACAATCTCCCTCCTACGAGCAGTACTTC.